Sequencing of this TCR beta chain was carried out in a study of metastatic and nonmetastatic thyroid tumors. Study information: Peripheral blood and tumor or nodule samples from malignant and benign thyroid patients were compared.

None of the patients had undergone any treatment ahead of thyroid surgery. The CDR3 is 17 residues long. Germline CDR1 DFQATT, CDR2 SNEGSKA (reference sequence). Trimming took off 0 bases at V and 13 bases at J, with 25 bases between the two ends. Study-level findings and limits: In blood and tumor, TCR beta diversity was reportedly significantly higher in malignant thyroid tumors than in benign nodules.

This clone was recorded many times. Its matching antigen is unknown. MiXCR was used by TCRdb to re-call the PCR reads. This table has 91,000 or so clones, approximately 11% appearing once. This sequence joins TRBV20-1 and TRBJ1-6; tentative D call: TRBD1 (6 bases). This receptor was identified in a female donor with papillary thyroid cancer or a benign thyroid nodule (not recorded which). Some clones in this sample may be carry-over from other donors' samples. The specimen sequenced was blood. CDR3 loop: CSARDRYGGGGFGPLHF. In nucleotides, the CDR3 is TGCAGTGCTAGAGACCGGTATGGAGGAGGGGGTTTTGGGCCCCTCCACTTT.